This T cell receptor beta chain was documented in a study of T cell responses to AZD1222 COVID-19 vaccine. Measured with immunoSEQ multiplex PCR; TCRdb has only the in-frame clones, and not every one. The sample lists some 100,000 clones, roughly nine tenths occurring once. General study findings and limits: The study reported that nearly half of spike-specific TCRs target unmutated variant regions.

Trimming removed 4 bases at V and 7 bases at J, with 14 bases between. This CDR3 has 14 amino acids. Germline V gene sequence: CDR1 SNHLY, CDR2 FYNNEI. About this clone: What it binds is unknown.

The sequencing used peripheral blood, collected on day 0 of AZD1222 vaccination. This sequence originates from an adult in good health. The chain links TRBV2 to TRBJ2-1; TRBD2 is a possible D gene (5 bases). DNA for the CDR3: TGTGCCAGCAGTGGATGGACCGGGAAAAATGAGCAGTTCTTC. Amino acids: CASSGWTGKNEQFF.